This TCR beta chain was captured by sequencing in a study of shared clonotypes between healthy human individuals. Whole-study results and caveats: Naive subsets tended to show greater estimated richness than memory subsets. The genetic and exposure-history diversity represented was limited by few donors. Non-shared clonotypes had lower generation probabilities than clonotypes shared by all four sorted-subset donors.

Naive CD8 cells comprised CD45RO-negative, CCR7-positively selected cells, excluding terminally differentiated effector memory CD45RA+ cells. About this clone: Its specificity is not known.

Each sorted subset replicate got 200 ng genomic DNA, 30,000 or so genomes. The data were produced by immunoSEQ multiplex PCR, yet TCRdb's version contains in-frame clones alone and is incomplete. The sample has about 2.2 million clones, roughly 93% seen once. Sequencing was carried out using naive CD8+ T cells from PBMCs. This sequence was found in a man between 18 and 29 years old in good health. Some clones in this sample may be carry-over from other donors' samples.

CDR3 nucleotides: TGTGCCAGCATGGGAGGGGCTGAAGAGACCCAGTACTTC. Its protein product is CASMGGAEETQYF. This sequence joins TRBV5-8 and TRBJ2-5; 7 bases align to TRBD2. Per the germline V gene, CDR1 is SGHTS and CDR2 is YDEGEE. There are 13 residues in the CDR3. The J segment lost 3 bases and the V segment lost 6 bases, leaving 5 bases of the junction unmatched.